Each of the 26 T cell receptor beta chains below was sequenced from the same sample in a study of blood T cell repertoires in COVID-19. Only in-frame clones appear in the TCRdb table, and some are missing; sequencing was by immunoSEQ multiplex PCR. The table records under 300,000 clones, around 80% of them present only once. The sequencing input was PBMCs or T cells enriched from blood (not recorded which). The receptors originated from a man between 40 and 49 years old who had recovered from COVID-19.

The chain couples TRBV5-1 to TRBJ2-4, with D perhaps TRBD2 (6 bases). The length of the CDR3 is 14 residues. The germline V gene encodes CDR1 SGHRS and CDR2 YFSETQ. Trimming stripped 0 bases from V and 9 bases from J, with 13 bases between. The CDR3 protein is CASSLGGVGGIQYF. CDR3 nucleotide sequence: TGCGCCAGCAGCTTGGGCGGCGTGGGGGGCATTCAGTACTTC.

The rearrangement joins TRBV28 to TRBJ2-3; tentative D call: TRBD2 (5 bases). CDR3 length: 14 amino acids. Germline V gene lookup returns CDR1 MDHEN and CDR2 SYDVKM. V lost 7 bases to trimming and J lost 2 bases, with 13 bases between them. The CDR3, as DNA: TGTGCCAGCACCACCCCGGGGAACACAGATACGCAGTATTTT. Protein: CASTTPGNTDTQYF.

CDR3 residues: CATSDSQGNTDTQYF. The CDR3, as DNA: TGTGCCACCAGTGATAGTCAGGGAAACACAGATACGCAGTATTTT. The chain links TRBV24-1 to TRBJ2-3, with a tentative D call TRBD1 (5 bases). The germline V and J ends were trimmed by 3 bases and 2 bases, with 11 bases remaining between them. CDR1 and CDR2 from the germline V gene are KGHDR and SFDVKD. This CDR3 contains 15 residues.

This chain links TRBV7-9 with TRBJ1-1; D is possibly TRBD1 (5 bases). The CDR3 loop spans 13 amino acids. V lost 2 bases, J lost 8 bases, and 12 bases lay in between. The germline gives CDR1 SEHNR, CDR2 FQNEAQ (reference sequence). This chain's CDR3 is CASSLSGGGEAFF. The CDR3, as DNA: TGTGCCAGCAGCTTATCAGGTGGGGGGGAAGCTTTCTTT.

The gene calls are TRBV27 and TRBJ2-2; 7 bases are a match to TRBD1. This CDR3 region has 14 residues. V shed 6 bases, J shed 1 base, and the junction held 2 bases outside the gene matches. CDR1 and CDR2 from the germline V gene are MNHEY and SMNVEV (reference sequence). The CDR3 DNA reads TGTGCCAGCAGGAGGGGGCGGAACACCGGGGAGCTGTTTTTT. Translating it yields CASRRGRNTGELFF.

This clone was picked up many times. The gene calls are TRBV4-1 and TRBJ1-5; 8 bases align to TRBD1. J was trimmed by 0 bases and V by 4 bases; bases with no gene match: 2. This CDR3 has 15 residues. CDR1 and CDR2 from the germline V gene are MGHRA and YSYEKL. In DNA, the CDR3 is TGCGCCAGCAGCCCGACAGGGGTTAGCAATCAGCCCCAGCATTTT. Residues: CASSPTGVSNQPQHF.

This clone was found once. The V call is TRBV14, the J call TRBJ1-4; D is ambiguous. CDR1 is SGHDN, CDR2 FVKESK, per germline. The CDR3 consists of 13 residues. With 1 base removed from V and 10 bases from J, the gap between germline ends came to 10 bases. The CDR3 DNA sequence: TGTGCCAGCAGCCAAGCACCAGGAGGAAAACTGTTTTTT. Encoded protein: CASSQAPGGKLFF.

The V and J genes are TRBV28 and TRBJ2-5; a weak D match, TRBD2 (5 bases). This CDR3 has 15 amino acids. Germline assignment: CDR1 MDHEN and CDR2 SYDVKM. Between the trimmed V and J ends, which lost 3 bases and 1 base, there was a span of 12 bases. The CDR3 reads CASSFPGVFQETQYF. CDR3 nucleotides: TGTGCCAGCAGTTTCCCCGGGGTTTTCCAAGAGACCCAGTACTTC. Complete variable domain (other parts from reference TRBV28 and TRBJ2-5): DVKVTQSSRYLVKRTGEKVFLECVQDMDHENMFWYRQDPGLGLRLIYFSYDVKMKEKGDIPEGYSVSREKKERFSLILESASTNQTSMYLCASSFPGVFQETQYFGPGTRLLVL.

The chain carries TRBV5-1 and TRBJ1-1; D not certain. Germline V gene lookup returns CDR1 SGHRS and CDR2 YFSETQ. Trimming left V 1 base short and J 1 base short, with 8 bases between. The CDR3 covers 14 residues. The CDR3, as DNA: TGCGCCAGCAGCTTGATGCCAGAGAACACTGAAGCTTTCTTT. Translated, it gives CASSLMPENTEAFF.

The chain couples TRBV6-6 to TRBJ2-2, with unresolved D. From germline, CDR1 is MNHNY and CDR2 SVGAGI (reference sequence). Trimming took off 0 bases at V and 5 bases at J, with 10 bases between the two ends. The CDR3 length is 15 residues. CDR3: CASSYSLAQTGELFF. The DNA of the CDR3 is TGTGCCAGCAGTTACTCACTCGCGCAAACCGGGGAGCTGTTTTTT.

The rearrangement joins TRBV6-6 to TRBJ1-5, with 7 bases matching TRBD1. V shed 5 bases, J shed 9 bases, and the junction held 7 bases outside the gene matches. The V gene's germline CDR1 is MNHNY and CDR2 SVGAGI (reference sequence). This CDR3 region has 13 residues. The CDR3 nucleotides are TGTGCCAGCAGTCTAGGGGGCGGGTGGCCCCAGCATTTT. Its translation: CASSLGGGWPQHF.

The chain employs TRBV6-4 and TRBJ1-2; TRBD1 is a possible D gene (5 bases). This CDR3 comprises 15 residues. CDR1 and CDR2 (germline): MRHNA, SNTAGT. Trimming shortened V by 3 bases and J by 2 bases, and 13 bases separated the two germline ends. CDR3 sequence: CASSESRGGNYGYTF. The CDR3 nucleotides are TGTGCCAGCAGTGAAAGCCGGGGGGGAAACTATGGCTACACCTTC.

CDR3 loop: CASGKGLGGTEAFF. As DNA, the CDR3 is TGTGCTAGTGGTAAGGGCCTTGGAGGGACTGAAGCTTTCTTT. The V and J genes are TRBV12-5 and TRBJ1-1; no firm D call. There are 14 residues in the CDR3. Germline V gene lookup returns CDR1 LGHNT and CDR2 FRNRAP. V lost 5 bases and J 5 bases, leaving 15 bases between the germline ends. Complete variable domain (other parts from reference TRBV12-5 and TRBJ1-1): DARVTQTPRHKVTEMGQEVTMRCQPILGHNTVFWYRQTMMQGLELLAYFRNRAPLDDSGMPKDRFSAEMPDATLATLKIQPSEPRDSAVYFCASGKGLGGTEAFFGQGTRLTVV.

Only one count was recorded for this clone. V usage is TRBV5-8 and J usage is TRBJ2-7; 11 nucleotides agree with TRBD2. Per the germline V gene, CDR1 is SGHTS and CDR2 is YDEGEE. The length of the CDR3 is 15 residues. The V segment lost 5 bases and the J segment 5 bases; nucleotides outside the gene matches: 9. CDR3 in amino acids: CASRRLAGGPNEQYF. The CDR3 bases are TGTGCCAGCAGACGCTTAGCGGGGGGGCCAAACGAGCAGTACTTC.

This clone was recorded a few times. The chain employs TRBV7-3 and TRBJ2-1; the match to TRBD2 covers 15 bases. The trim removed 5 bases at V and 13 bases at J, leaving 12 bases unmatched. The CDR3 is made up of 16 amino acids. From germline, CDR1 is SGHTA and CDR2 FQGTGA. CDR3 in DNA: TGTGCCAGCAGCAATACGGGACTAGCGGGAGGTACAACTCAGTTCTTC. Translated, it gives CASSNTGLAGGTTQFF.

J is TRBJ2-1 and V is TRBV9; D unclear. Germline V gene lookup returns CDR1 SGDLS and CDR2 YYNGEE. The CDR3 runs 16 residues. V was trimmed by 0 bases and J by 10 bases, leaving 20 bases between them. The CDR3 here is CASSVEDQGGLVEQFF. For the CDR3, the DNA is TGTGCCAGCAGCGTAGAAGACCAAGGCGGCCTTGTCGAGCAGTTCTTC.

The count of this clone is one. The chain combines TRBV7-9 with TRBJ1-6, with unresolved D. Germline V CDR1 and CDR2: SEHNR, FQNEAQ (reference sequence). The CDR3 has 14 amino acids. V was pared by 3 bases and J by 4 bases, with 7 bases between. CDR3 sequence: CASSLAQYNSPLHF. The CDR3 nucleotides are TGTGCCAGCAGCTTGGCACAGTATAATTCACCCCTCCACTTT.

The rearrangement links TRBV4-1 to TRBJ2-7; tentatively, D is TRBD2 (6 bases). This CDR3 has 11 amino acids. V was cut by 2 bases and J by 7 bases, with 6 bases left in between. Germline V lookup: CDR1 MGHRA, CDR2 YSYEKL. The CDR3 here is CASSQRGEQYF. As DNA, the CDR3 is TGCGCCAGCAGCCAACGGGGGGAGCAGTACTTC.

The chain joins TRBV25-1 to TRBJ1-1; D is unresolved. V lost 5 bases and J 2 bases, leaving 3 bases between the germline ends. From germline, CDR1 is MGHDK and CDR2 SYGVNS. The CDR3 sequence is 11 residues long. The CDR3 is CASSPNTEAFF. The CDR3 DNA reads as TGTGCCAGCAGTCCTAACACTGAAGCTTTCTTT. Drawing the rest from reference TRBV25-1 and TRBJ1-1, the complete variable domain is EADIYQTPRYLVIGTGKKITLECSQTMGHDKMYWYQQDPGMELHLIHYSYGVNSTEKGDLSSESTVSRIRTEHFPLTLESARPSHTSQYLCASSPNTEAFFGQGTRLTVV.

This chain uses TRBV10-3 with TRBJ1-1; perhaps TRBD1 as D (5 bases). The germline V gene encodes CDR1 ENHRY and CDR2 SYGVKD. This CDR3 contains 13 residues. V lost 4 bases and J lost 3, with 9 bases in between. The CDR3 DNA reads TGTGCCATCAGTGGGGGACTCGACACTGAAGCTTTCTTT. Protein: CAISGGLDTEAFF.

This clone was seen more than once but under ten times. V is TRBV9 and J is TRBJ2-1; TRBD1 matches at 9 bases. V gave up 4 bases and J gave up 7 bases; unmatched junction bases: 21. The CDR3 spans 19 residues. The germline V gene encodes CDR1 SGDLS and CDR2 YYNGEE. CDR3 sequence: CASSSRGDPGTGPINEQFF. In DNA, the CDR3 is TGTGCCAGCAGCTCCCGAGGAGACCCCGGGACAGGGCCCATTAATGAGCAGTTCTTC.

Here the CDR3 DNA reads TGCGCCAGCAGCAAGGACAGCGAAGGTGGGGAGCTGTTTTTT. Translated, it gives CASSKDSEGGELFF. V and J are TRBV5-1 and TRBJ2-2; a possible D gene is TRBD1 (6 bases). Deletions cut 4 bases from V and 8 bases from J, with 15 bases between. The CDR3 runs to 14 residues. Germline V gene lookup returns CDR1 SGHRS and CDR2 YFSETQ.

J is TRBJ2-7 and V is TRBV21-1; the table names TRBD2, a call not compared with the DNA. TRBV21-1 is a known pseudogene. The CDR3 runs to 15 residues. This CDR3 is CASSAPLAGFLEQYF. The CDR3 DNA reads TGTGCCAGCAGCGCTCCACTAGCGGGATTTCTCGAGCAGTACTTC.

The rearrangement uses TRBV29-1 and TRBJ2-2; the D gene is possibly TRBD1 (5 bases). The germline V and J ends were trimmed by 4 bases and 0 bases, with 6 bases remaining between them. The CDR3 covers 13 residues. Germline CDR1 reads SQVTM; CDR2 reads ANQGSEA. CDR3 region: CSVGTTNTGELFF. DNA of the CDR3: TGCAGCGTTGGGACAACGAACACCGGGGAGCTGTTTTTT.

The gene calls are TRBV29-1 and TRBJ2-3, with D possibly being TRBD1 (6 bases). V gave up 3 bases and J gave up 5 bases, with 12 bases separating them. CDR3 length equals 13 residues. Germline loops: CDR1 SQVTM, CDR2 ANQGSEA. Here the CDR3 reads CSVEVDRRDTQYF. DNA of the CDR3: TGCAGCGTTGAGGTTGACAGGAGAGATACGCAGTATTTT.

This clone was counted only a few times. The chain couples TRBV11-3 to TRBJ2-1; D is perhaps TRBD2 (6 bases). The CDR3 spans 20 residues. V was shortened by 4 bases and J by 4 bases, with 29 bases between the two germline ends. Germline V gives CDR1 SGHNT, CDR2 YENEEA. CDR3 coding DNA: TGTGCCAGCAGCTCGTCCGTTGGAGGGGTAAGGGGAGGTTCTTACAATGAGCAGTTCTTC. It translates to CASSSSVGGVRGGSYNEQFF.